This is a list of T cell receptor beta chains from one sample in a study of OX40 agonist ivuxolimab in advanced cancers. Clones were sequenced by immunoSEQ multiplex PCR, and TCRdb holds only the in-frame ones, with some missing. The table shows more than 60,000 clones, with around 86% occurring only once. The sequencing used CD4+ or CD8+ T cells sorted from blood, collected in a trial of the OX40 agonist ivuxolimab. The receptor set was obtained from an adult with an advanced solid tumor such as melanoma, head and neck, liver or kidney cancer. Each CDR3 is given with its conserved first and last residue. Fields, in order: J gene, D gene, V gene, clone size, CDR3 protein, CDR3 DNA. The D gene is left open where the match is weak. Rows give clone size only sometimes, using once, few, many, or a class for an expanded clone.

TRBJ1-1 | . | TRBV18 | . | CASSPPMANTEAFF | TGTGCCAGCTCACCACCGATGGCGAACACTGAAGCTTTCTTT
TRBJ2-7 | TRBD1 | TRBV19 | . | CASSPRTGVNEQYF | TGTGCCAGTAGTCCGCGGACAGGGGTGAACGAGCAGTACTTC
TRBJ1-2 | . | TRBV6-1 | few | CASSEGGGDYGYTF | TGTGCCAGCAGTGAAGGAGGGGGTGACTATGGCTACACCTTC
TRBJ1-3 | . | TRBV7-2 | . | CASSPRVGSSGNTIYF | TGTGCCAGCAGCCCAAGAGTGGGGAGCTCTGGAAACACCATATATTTT
TRBJ1-1 | TRBD1 | TRBV10-2 | . | CASSGDRNTEAFF | TGCGCCAGCAGTGGGGACAGGAACACTGAAGCTTTCTTT
TRBJ1-4 | TRBD1 | TRBV5-1 | . | CASSPRTGNREKLFF | TGCGCCAGCAGCCCAAGGACAGGGAATAGGGAAAAACTGTTTTTT
TRBJ1-5 | . | TRBV5-5 | . | CASSLAPDGQLSNQPQHF | TGTGCCAGCAGCTTGGCCCCGGACGGTCAACTTAGCAATCAGCCCCAGCATTTT
TRBJ2-7 | TRBD2 | TRBV28 | . | CASSPRGLAGAYEQYF | TGTGCCAGCAGTCCCCGAGGGCTAGCGGGGGCCTACGAGCAGTACTTC
TRBJ2-3 | TRBD2 | TRBV5-1 | once | CASSLEFRRGGTDTQYF | TGCGCCAGCAGCTTGGAGTTTAGGCGGGGGGGCACAGATACGCAGTATTTT
TRBJ2-2 | TRBD2 | TRBV5-1 | . | CASSTSGTSKPGELFF | TGCGCCAGCAGCACTTCCGGGACTAGCAAGCCCGGGGAGCTGTTTTTT
TRBJ1-2 | . | TRBV2 | . | CASRLYGYTF | TGTGCCAGCAGGTTGTATGGCTACACCTTC
TRBJ1-1 | TRBD1 | TRBV19 | . | CASTRVEGANTEAFF | TGTGCCAGTACCCGGGTAGAGGGGGCGAACACTGAAGCTTTCTTT
TRBJ2-2 | TRBD2 | TRBV29-1 | . | CSVDPGTSGNTGELFF | TGCAGCGTTGATCCCGGGACTAGCGGTAACACCGGGGAGCTGTTTTTT
TRBJ2-5 | TRBD2 | TRBV19 | . | CASSWTSRETQYF | TGTGCCAGTTCCTGGACTAGCAGAGAGACCCAGTACTTC
TRBJ1-5 | TRBD1 | TRBV18 | . | CASSPTGQANQPQHF | TGTGCCAGCTCACCCACGGGACAGGCCAATCAGCCCCAGCATTTT
TRBJ2-3 | TRBD2 | TRBV7-9 | . | CASSVTSGSMVVDTQYF | TGTGCCAGCAGCGTGACTAGCGGGAGTATGGTTGTAGATACGCAGTATTTT